The following is a TCR beta chain sequence with its context. The sample comes from a study of blood T cell repertoires in COVID-19. Assay: immunoSEQ multiplex PCR; the TCRdb copy retains only in-frame clones and omits some. The data show tens of thousands of clones, 70% to 80% seen once. The CDR3 runs 14 residues. V was shortened by 0 bases and J by 2 bases, with 6 bases between the two germline ends. Germline V CDR1 and CDR2: SGHNT, YENEEA. This receptor was taken from a human donor in a cohort sampled during active COVID-19. Input material: peripheral blood. The V gene is TRBV11-3, the J gene TRBJ2-3; no reliable D call. The CDR3 reads CASSLDTVTDTQYF. The DNA for the CDR3 is TGTGCCAGCAGCTTAGACACAGTCACAGATACGCAGTATTTT.